This is a list of T cell receptor beta chains from one sample in a study of shared clonotypes between healthy human individuals. Only in-frame clones appear in the TCRdb table, and some are missing; sequencing was by immunoSEQ multiplex PCR. Of 2 million to 2.5 million clones listed, approximately 90% are singletons. The material sequenced was naive CD4+ T cells from PBMCs. The receptor source for this set is a man between 18 and 35 years old in good health. Some clones in this sample may be carry-over from other donors' samples. Each CDR3 is given with its conserved first and last residue. The order of the fields is V gene, CDR3 length, D gene, J gene, clone size, CDR3 DNA, CDR3 protein. D genes are given only for firm matches. Rows may omit the clone size; those that give it use once, few, many or a size class.

TRBV13,14,-,TRBJ1-1,-,TGTGCCAGCAGCGTAAGGGCCTGGGGGACTGAAGCTTTCTTT,CASSVRAWGTEAFF
TRBV7-2,15,TRBD2,TRBJ2-7,-,TGTGCCAGCAGCTCCTCTAGCGGGAGTCGTTACGAGCAGTACTTC,CASSSSSGSRYEQYF
TRBV7-9,15,TRBD1,TRBJ1-1,-,TGTGCCAGCAGCCCACTACAGGGGATGAACACTGAAGCTTTCTTT,CASSPLQGMNTEAFF
TRBV27,14,TRBD1,TRBJ1-1,-,TGTGCCAGCAGTTTTGACAGGGAGGTGACTGAAGCTTTCTTT,CASSFDREVTEAFF
TRBV19,15,TRBD1,TRBJ2-5,-,TGTGCCAGTAGTGGACAGGGCTTCTCTCAAGAGACCCAGTACTTC,CASSGQGFSQETQYF
TRBV7-2,18,-,TRBJ2-7,-,TGTGCCAGCAGCTCCGAACGTGGCCCTTGGGGCAGCTCCTACGAGCAGTACTTC,CASSSERGPWGSSYEQYF
TRBV6-5,12,-,TRBJ2-5,-,TGTGCCAGCAGTCCCTACCGGGACGCGGAGTACTTC,CASSPYRDAEYF
TRBV27,14,-,TRBJ1-5,-,TGTGCCAGCAGTTTAAGGGCGAGGCGGGAGCCCCAGCATTTT,CASSLRARREPQHF
TRBV4-3,15,-,TRBJ2-3,-,TGCGCCAGCAGCCAAGTCTTACTGAACACAGATACGCAGTATTTT,CASSQVLLNTDTQYF
TRBV18,14,TRBD1,TRBJ2-7,-,TGTGCCAGCTCACCTGGACAGGGCCCCTCCGAGCAGTACTTC,CASSPGQGPSEQYF
TRBV28,17,TRBD2,TRBJ2-1,-,TGTGCCAGCAGCCGCTGGACAGGCATAGCGGGAGGGAATGAGCAGTTCTTC,CASSRWTGIAGGNEQFF
TRBV6-5,14,-,TRBJ1-1,-,TGTGCCAGCAGTGGGGACCGAGGGAACACTGAAGCTTTCTTT,CASSGDRGNTEAFF
TRBV5-1,16,TRBD1,TRBJ2-5,-,TGCGCCAGCAGCTTCGGGACAGGGGCGCTACAGGAGACCCAGTACTTC,CASSFGTGALQETQYF
TRBV28,15,TRBD1,TRBJ2-7,-,TGTGCCAGCAGTTTCGGGCTAAACAGGGGGTACGAGCAGTACTTC,CASSFGLNRGYEQYF
TRBV14,15,-,TRBJ1-2,-,TGTGCCAGCAGCCCCCTCGGAGCTTTCAACTATGGCTACACCTTC,CASSPLGAFNYGYTF
TRBV4-3,15,TRBD2,TRBJ2-7,-,TGCGCCAGCAGGTATGGGACTAGCGACTCCTACGAGCAGTACTTC,CASRYGTSDSYEQYF
TRBV19,13,-,TRBJ2-1,once,TGTGCCAGTAATTCTCCAACTTACAATGAGCAGTTCTTC,CASNSPTYNEQFF
TRBV19,14,TRBD1,TRBJ2-7,-,TGTGCCAGTAGCTCGACAGGGGGGATTTACGAGCAGTACTTC,CASSSTGGIYEQYF
TRBV4-2,13,-,TRBJ1-1,-,TGTGCCAGCAGCCTCCAGAGGAACACTGAAGCTTTCTTT,CASSLQRNTEAFF